Below are 32 T cell receptor beta chains sequenced from a single sample in a study of read filtering for tumor transcriptome and immune sequencing. The library was built from around 0.4 ug RNA with molecular barcoded adaptors for alpha/delta and beta/gamma chains. TCRdb analysed the reads with MiXCR anew, one entry per CDR3 protein. The sample consists of about 38,000 distinct CDR3 sequences, roughly 13% of them appearing once. Sequences were obtained from a population of CD138-negative cells sorted from bone marrow. These receptors all stem from a donor aged 40 or older with multiple myeloma.

This clonotype was found many times. The V call is TRBV10-2, the J call TRBJ2-3, with 11 bases matching TRBD2. Trimming took 6 bases from V and 3 from J; bases not matched to a gene: 5. The CDR3 has 15 amino acids. CDR1 and CDR2 from the germline V gene are WSHSY and SAAADI. The CDR3 DNA follows: TGCGCCAGCAGCCCCGGGACTAGCGGAACAGATACGCAGTATTTT. It translates to CASSPGTSGTDTQYF.

This clonotype was observed at least ten times. CDR3 sequence (DNA): TGCAGCGTAGAGGGGGGAAGATCCACTGAAGCTTTCTTT. It translates to CSVEGGRSTEAFF. The J gene is TRBJ1-1, the V gene TRBV29-1, with TRBD1 as a possible D gene (6 bases). CDR1 and CDR2 from the germline V gene are SQVTM and ANQGSEA. This CDR3 spans 13 amino acids. V dropped 6 bases and J dropped 4 bases, with 15 bases sitting between them.

In this sample, this clonotype turned up many times. This sequence joins TRBV7-9 and TRBJ2-3; 8 bases map to TRBD2. The CDR3 is 15 amino acids. The V gene's germline CDR1 is SEHNR and CDR2 FQNEAQ (reference sequence). Trimming cost V 5 bases and J 0 bases; bases outside gene matches: 4. The CDR3 bases are TGTGCCAGCAGCCCTAGCGGGTGGAGCACAGATACGCAGTATTTT. This codes for CASSPSGWSTDTQYF.

This clonotype was recorded at least ten times. The chain has TRBV5-1 and TRBJ2-1, with D unresolved. Looked up from germline, CDR1 is SGHRS and CDR2 is YFSETQ. Trimming cost V 4 bases and J 10 bases, with 12 bases left between them. The CDR3 is 12 residues long. The CDR3 DNA reads TGCGCCAGCAGCCAGCAGACGAACGAGCAGTTCTTC. As protein: CASSQQTNEQFF.

This clonotype was seen repeatedly, ten times or more. V is TRBV12-3 or TRBV12-4 and J is TRBJ2-7; tentatively, D is TRBD2 (6 bases). Between the trimmed V and J ends, which lost 3 bases and 8 bases, there was a span of 17 bases. This CDR3 contains 14 residues. The CDR3 region is CASSFSGEEAKQYF. The CDR3 DNA is TGTGCCAGCAGTTTTAGCGGAGAAGAGGCCAAGCAGTACTTC.

In this sample, this clonotype is medium-sized. This chain links TRBV5-8 with TRBJ2-1; TRBD2 matches 7 bases. The V gene end was trimmed by 1 base and the J gene end by 5 bases; junction bases not matched to a gene: 6. This CDR3 spans 15 amino acids. Germline V gene sequence: CDR1 SGHTS, CDR2 YDEGEE. The CDR3 sequence is CASSLSAGKHNEQFF. The DNA for the CDR3 is TGTGCCAGCAGCTTGTCAGCGGGAAAGCACAATGAGCAGTTCTTC. Using reference TRBV5-8 and TRBJ2-1 for the parts outside the CDR3, the full variable domain is EAGVTQSPTHLIKTRGQQATLRCSPISGHTSVYWYQQALGLGLQFLLWYDEGEERNRGNFPPRFSGRQFPNYSSELNVNALELEDSALYLCASSLSAGKHNEQFFGPGTRLTVL.

This clonotype appeared a single time. One end of the junction is discordant with germline, which a read error may explain. V usage is TRBV6-1 and J usage is TRBJ2-7; the match to TRBD2 covers 8 bases. Germline V gene sequence: CDR1 MNHNS, CDR2 SASEGT. This CDR3 spans 14 amino acids. The CDR3 sequence is CASSYRRGVYELYF. The CDR3 nucleotides read TGTGCCAGCAGTTACAGGCGGGGGGTCTACGAGCTGTACTTC.

The chain employs TRBV20-1 and TRBJ2-2; 10 bases are a match to TRBD2. J was trimmed by 11 bases and V by 1 base; bases with no gene match: 10. Germline-derived CDR1 and CDR2 are DFQATT and SNEGSKA (reference sequence). This CDR3 comprises 15 residues. This CDR3 is CSARGASGSPEELFF. DNA of the CDR3: TGCAGTGCTAGAGGGGCTAGCGGGAGCCCCGAAGAGCTGTTTTTT.

Details on this clonotype: A much larger clone differs from this one at a single base, so this may be a read error. The CDR3 region is CASSRLTGQETQYF. The CDR3 nucleotides are TGTGCCAGCTCACGACTAACGGGACAAGAGACCCAGTACTTC. This chain joins TRBV18 and TRBJ2-5; D might be TRBD2 (5 bases). Deletions cut 4 bases from V and 2 bases from J, with 11 bases between. This CDR3 contains 14 residues. CDR1 and CDR2 from the germline V gene are KGHSH and LQKENI. Full variable domain (missing parts from reference TRBV18 and TRBJ2-5): NAGVMQNPRHLVRRRGQEARLRCSPMKGHSHVYWYRQLPEEGLKFMVYLQKENIIDESGMPKERFSAEFPKEGPSILRIQQVVRGDSAAYFCASSRLTGQETQYFGPGTRLLVL.

This clonotype came up many times. Since no conserved phenylalanine or tryptophan closes the CDR3, a read error is the likely cause. The CDR3 sequence: CSARGLAGGLIEDTQYL. The CDR3 nucleotides read TGCAGTGCTAGGGGACTAGCGGGAGGACTGATCGAAGATACGCAGTATCTT. The chain is built from TRBV20-1 and TRBJ2-3; TRBD2 matches 15 bases. This CDR3 spans 17 amino acids. J lost 5 bases, V lost 3 bases, and 9 bases had no gene match. Per germline, CDR1 DFQATT and CDR2 SNEGSKA (reference sequence).

This clonotype appeared many times. The CDR3 sequence is CAIKDRTNTGELFF. DNA for the CDR3: TGTGCCATCAAGGACAGAACGAACACCGGGGAGCTGTTTTTT. The V and J genes are TRBV6-6 and TRBJ2-2, with a possible D match to TRBD1 (6 bases). Germline V gene sequence: CDR1 MNHNY, CDR2 SVGAGI (reference sequence). This CDR3 comprises 14 residues. Trimming pared 10 bases from V and 0 bases from J, leaving 12 bases between.

This clonotype occurred many times. The chain employs TRBV20-1 and TRBJ2-5, with 7 bases that match TRBD1. The J segment lost 1 base and the V segment lost 4 bases, leaving 12 bases of the junction unmatched. Germline V gives CDR1 DFQATT, CDR2 SNEGSKA (reference sequence). The CDR3 contains 16 residues. This CDR3 is CSANYWTGGLQETQYF. The CDR3 DNA follows: TGCAGTGCTAATTACTGGACAGGAGGACTCCAAGAGACCCAGTACTTC.

This clonotype showed up many times. The chain uses TRBV9 and TRBJ2-3, with a tentative D call TRBD1 (5 bases). The CDR3 is 15 residues long. CDR1 SGDLS and CDR2 YYNGEE come from the germline V gene. Trimming pared 0 bases from V and 2 bases from J, leaving 10 bases between. The CDR3 region is CASSVAGQTTDTQYF. The CDR3 DNA sequence: TGTGCCAGCAGCGTAGCAGGACAAACCACAGATACGCAGTATTTT.

In its sample, this clonotype was seen once. The junction shows a germline mismatch at one end, possibly a read error. The chain uses TRBV2 and TRBJ2-1; TRBD2 is a possible D gene (5 bases). CDR1 and CDR2 from the germline V gene are SNHLY and FYNNEI. CDR3 length: 18 residues. The CDR3 coding sequence is TGTGCCAGCAGGCGAAGGTCCAGTAGACTATCGGGAAACAATGAGCAGCTCTTC. This sequence encodes CASRRRSSRLSGNNEQLF. Complete variable domain (other parts from reference TRBV2 and TRBJ2-1): EPEVTQTPSHQVTQMGQEVILRCVPISNHLYFYWYRQILGQKVEFLVSFYNNEISEKSEIFDDQFSVERPDGSNFTLKIRSTKLEDSAMYFCASRRRSSRLSGNNEQLFGPGTRLTVL.

Comment on this clonotype: A read error may explain this, as a much larger clone is one base away. The CDR3 end shows no conserved phenylalanine or tryptophan, and so a read error is likely. This chain uses TRBV29-1 with TRBJ2-3, with 10 bases identical to TRBD1. V lost 3 bases to trimming and J lost 4 bases; unmatched junction nucleotides: 16. This CDR3 comprises 18 residues. Germline CDR1 is SQVTM and CDR2 is ANQGSEA. The CDR3 coding sequence is TGCAGCGTTGAGGCAGACAGGGGGCCCGGGGGTTTCTCAGATACGCAGTATTCT. Translation gives CSVEADRGPGGFSDTQYS.

This clonotype was detected a few times. The chain employs TRBV7-9 and TRBJ2-7; tentative D call: TRBD2 (6 bases). Germline-derived CDR1 and CDR2 are SEHNR and FQNEAQ (reference sequence). This CDR3 is built from 15 residues. The CDR3 sequence: CAAASCSGPSYEQYF. As DNA, the CDR3 is TGTGCAGCAGCGAGCTGCAGCGGGCCGTCCTACGAGCAGTACTTC.

This clonotype was seen many times. V is TRBV7-6 and J is TRBJ2-5; D may be TRBD2 (5 bases). This CDR3 has 13 residues. Trimming pared 6 bases from V and 6 bases from J, leaving 14 bases between. Germline CDR1 SGHVS, CDR2 FNYEAQ. The CDR3 coding sequence is TGTGCCAGCAGTTCGGGATTCGAGAAGACCCAGTACTTC. Translating gives CASSSGFEKTQYF. Using reference TRBV7-6 and TRBJ2-5 for the parts outside the CDR3, the full variable domain is GAGVSQSPRYKVTKRGQDVALRCDPISGHVSLYWYRQALGQGPEFLTYFNYEAQQDKSGLPNDRFSAERPEGSISTLTIQRTEQRDSAMYRCASSSGFEKTQYFGPGTRLLVL.

This clonotype has at least ten counts. This chain connects TRBV5-1 to TRBJ2-2, with D perhaps matching TRBD1 (6 bases). Looked up from germline, CDR1 is SGHRS and CDR2 is YFSETQ. Trimming shortened V by 4 bases and J by 5 bases, and 15 bases separated the two germline ends. The CDR3 runs 15 residues. The CDR3 DNA reads TGCGCCAGCAGCGCGACAGGAGATTGGACCGGGGAGCTGTTTTTT. The encoded protein is CASSATGDWTGELFF.

This clonotype was seen at least ten times. The chain couples TRBV29-1 to TRBJ2-2; D may be TRBD2 (6 bases). V dropped 7 bases and J dropped 5 bases, with 8 bases sitting between them. Germline CDR1 SQVTM, CDR2 ANQGSEA. The CDR3 is made up of 11 amino acids. CDR3: CSAGVTGELFF. For the CDR3, the DNA is TGCAGCGCGGGAGTTACCGGGGAGCTGTTTTTT.

This clonotype has a handful of counts. A much more abundant neighbour one base away suggests this may be a read error. The V and J genes are TRBV15 and TRBJ1-5; possible D gene TRBD1, 6 bases. Trimming removed 5 bases from V and 1 base from J, with 12 bases in between. The CDR3 has 15 residues. Germline V gene data show CDR1 as LNHNV and CDR2 as YYDKDF (reference sequence). The CDR3 DNA reads as TGTGCCACCAGCGTTCACAGGGTGAGCAATCAGCCCCAGCATTTT. Encoded protein: CATSVHRVSNQPQHF.

This clonotype was detected ten times or more. The V call is TRBV18, the J call TRBJ2-7, with D perhaps matching TRBD1 (5 bases). Germline V gene data show CDR1 as KGHSH and CDR2 as LQKENI. V dropped 6 bases and J dropped 2 bases, with 11 bases sitting between them. This CDR3 spans 13 amino acids. The chain's CDR3 is CASSSDSPYEQYF. CDR3 DNA: TGTGCCAGCTCCTCAGACAGCCCCTACGAGCAGTACTTC.

This clonotype was recorded at least ten times. The chain employs TRBV28 and TRBJ2-3, with D possibly being TRBD1 (6 bases). V lost 6 bases, J lost 2 bases, and 12 bases lay in between. CDR3 length: 14 residues. Per germline, CDR1 MDHEN and CDR2 SYDVKM. The CDR3 here is CASSPDSLTDTQYF. In DNA form, the CDR3 reads TGTGCCAGCAGCCCGGACAGCCTCACAGATACGCAGTATTTT.

V and J are TRBV7-2 and TRBJ1-5; maybe TRBD1 (6 bases). Between the trimmed V and J ends, which lost 3 bases and 3 bases, there was a span of 9 bases. The germline CDR1 and CDR2 sequences are SGHTA and FQGNSA. This CDR3 comprises 14 residues. In nucleotides, the CDR3 is TGTGCCAGCAGCTTGGGGGGCTACAATCAGCCCCAGCATTTT. This encodes CASSLGGYNQPQHF.

This clonotype showed up many times. The gene calls are TRBV11-2 and TRBJ2-4; D is perhaps TRBD1 (6 bases). Trimming stripped 5 bases from V and 5 bases from J, with 10 bases between. The CDR3 length is 13 residues. CDR1 is SGHAT and CDR2 is FQNNGV in the germline V gene. CDR3 loop: CASSPGQQNIQYF. In DNA form, the CDR3 reads TGTGCCAGCAGCCCGGGACAACAAAACATTCAGTACTTC.

There are many counts of this clonotype. The genes are TRBV29-1 and TRBJ2-7; 8 bases are a match to TRBD1. The CDR3 sequence is 13 residues long. J lost 5 bases, V lost 4 bases, and 7 bases had no gene match. CDR1 and CDR2 from the germline V gene are SQVTM and ANQGSEA. This CDR3 is CSVVRQGANEQYF. The CDR3, as DNA: TGCAGCGTTGTTCGGCAGGGGGCTAACGAGCAGTACTTC.

Regarding this clonotype: A much larger clone differs from this one at a single base, so this may be a read error. No conserved phenylalanine or tryptophan is present at the end of the CDR3, so a read error is the likely explanation. The chain has TRBV12-3 or TRBV12-4 and TRBJ1-1; TRBD1 aligns across 9 bases. The CDR3 consists of 16 residues. With V trimmed by 3 bases and J by 4 bases, 9 bases remained unmatched. CDR3 nucleotides: TGTGCCAGCAGTTTCGGACAGGGGCGCGGTGGCACTGAAGCTTTCCTT. Amino acid sequence: CASSFGQGRGGTEAFL.

This clonotype was recorded at least ten times. V is TRBV4-3 and J is TRBJ2-2; 11 nucleotides line up with TRBD1. This CDR3 has 17 residues. With 0 bases clipped from V and 4 bases from J, the junction kept 4 bases outside the gene matches. Germline values: CDR1 LGHNA, CDR2 YSLEER. The CDR3 loop is CASSQELDRGPTGELFF. The CDR3 nucleotides are TGCGCCAGCAGCCAAGAGTTGGACAGGGGGCCCACCGGGGAGCTGTTTTTT.

This clonotype came up many times. The chain's CDR3 is CSARTSGRFNEQFF. CDR3 bases: TGCAGTGCTCGGACTAGCGGGAGGTTCAATGAGCAGTTCTTC. J is TRBJ2-1 and V is TRBV20-1, with 14 bases identical to TRBD2. The germline V gene has CDR1 DFQATT and CDR2 SNEGSKA (reference sequence). The CDR3 runs 14 residues. The V and J ends lost 5 bases and 6 bases, in that order; junction bases with no gene match: 3.

Regarding this clonotype: This sequence may be a read error, since a much larger clone differs from it by one base. V and J are TRBV4-1 and TRBJ2-3; D possibly matches TRBD1 or TRBD2 (5 bases each). The germline V gene encodes CDR1 MGHRA and CDR2 YSYEKL. The CDR3 spans 15 residues. The CDR3 sequence: CASSQGAGSTGTQYF. CDR3 sequence (DNA): TGCGCCAGCAGCCAAGGGGCTGGGAGCACAGGTACGCAGTATTTT.

The table lists this clonotype with many counts. The CDR3 loop reads CSASGSDRGGQPQHF. In DNA, the CDR3 is TGCAGTGCTAGCGGCTCGGACAGGGGGGGTCAGCCCCAGCATTTT. The chain couples TRBV20-1 to TRBJ1-5; 10 bases align to TRBD1. This CDR3 has 15 amino acids. Germline trimming cut 3 bases from V and 6 bases from J; bases unmatched to any gene: 8. Germline loops: CDR1 DFQATT, CDR2 SNEGSKA (reference sequence).

The table lists this clonotype with many counts. The V call is TRBV2, the J call TRBJ2-1, with D unresolved. The CDR3 extends over 15 amino acids. Per the germline V gene, CDR1 is SNHLY and CDR2 is FYNNEI. Trimming left V 6 bases short and J 0 bases short, with 12 bases between. In DNA, the CDR3 is TGTGCCAGCAGGGTCCTTCTTAGCTCCTACAATGAGCAGTTCTTC. Translating it yields CASRVLLSSYNEQFF.

This clonotype was observed a handful of times. The chain recombines TRBV29-1 with TRBJ2-1; D unresolved. Germline-derived CDR1 and CDR2 are SQVTM and ANQGSEA. The length of the CDR3 is 12 residues. V was cut by 7 bases and J by 0 bases, with 7 bases left in between. The CDR3 loop is CSERSSYNEQFF. Written as DNA, the CDR3 is TGCAGCGAGCGTAGCTCCTACAATGAGCAGTTCTTC.